What follows are 22 T cell receptor beta chains derived from one specimen sequenced in a study of blood T cell repertoires in COVID-19. Assay: immunoSEQ multiplex PCR; the TCRdb copy retains only in-frame clones and omits some. The sample carries 80,000 to 90,000 clones, approximately 85% recorded once. Specimen: peripheral blood. These receptors were obtained from a woman aged 80 or older with COVID-19, enrolled during active disease.

J is TRBJ2-3 and V is TRBV7-3; 8 nucleotides line up with TRBD1. The CDR3 spans 21 residues. Germline values: CDR1 SGHTA, CDR2 FQGTGA. V lost 4 bases, J lost 5 bases, and 26 bases stayed unmatched. CDR3 loop: CASSSRWFWDAGQERKDTQYF. CDR3 DNA: TGTGCCAGCAGCTCCAGATGGTTTTGGGACGCGGGACAGGAAAGGAAAGATACGCAGTATTTT.

The rearrangement links TRBV7-9 to TRBJ1-2, with D possibly being TRBD1 (6 bases). The V end was cut by 2 bases, the J end by 4 bases, with 14 bases between. The CDR3 extends over 15 amino acids. Germline loops: CDR1 SEHNR, CDR2 FQNEAQ (reference sequence). CDR3 loop: CASSLSGQHPYGYTF. The DNA of the CDR3 is TGTGCCAGCAGCTTAAGCGGACAGCACCCCTATGGCTACACCTTC.

The chain carries TRBV5-1 and TRBJ1-1; D might be TRBD1 (6 bases). CDR1 is SGHRS, CDR2 YFSETQ, per germline. The V end lost 5 bases, the J end lost 3 bases, and 11 bases lay between the germline ends. The CDR3 consists of 13 residues. CDR3 coding DNA: TGCGCCAGCAGAACAGGGAGGGACACTGAAGCTTTCTTT. This encodes CASRTGRDTEAFF. The full variable domain, its missing parts supplied by reference TRBV5-1 and TRBJ1-1, is KAGVTQTPRYLIKTRGQQVTLSCSPISGHRSVSWYQQTPGQGLQFLFEYFSETQRNKGNFPGRFSGRQFSNSRSEMNVSTLELGDSALYLCASRTGRDTEAFFGQGTRLTVV.

The rearrangement links TRBV2 to TRBJ1-1; the D gene is possibly TRBD1 (5 bases). This CDR3 spans 12 amino acids. CDR1 and CDR2 from the germline V gene are SNHLY and FYNNEI. V was trimmed by 6 bases and J by 5 bases, leaving 10 bases between them. CDR3 loop: CASRTGGTEAFF. The CDR3 DNA reads as TGTGCCAGCAGGACCGGGGGGACTGAAGCTTTCTTT.

This chain uses TRBV29-1 with TRBJ2-1; possibly TRBD2 for D (6 bases). V was shortened by 4 bases and J by 9 bases, with 13 bases between the two germline ends. Per the germline V gene, CDR1 is SQVTM and CDR2 is ANQGSEA. The CDR3 sequence is 12 residues long. Written as DNA, the CDR3 is TGCAGCGTTGTGAGACCGGGACTTGAGCAGTTCTTC. It is translated as CSVVRPGLEQFF.

The CDR3 DNA is TGTGCCAGCAGTGATCGGGGACACTATGAAAAACTGTTTTTT. Amino acids: CASSDRGHYEKLFF. This chain connects TRBV25-1 to TRBJ1-4; perhaps TRBD1 as D (6 bases). This CDR3 has 14 residues. V lost 3 bases and J 6 bases, leaving 11 bases between the germline ends. Germline loops: CDR1 MGHDK, CDR2 SYGVNS.

The chain couples TRBV19 to TRBJ1-3; D is undetermined. The CDR3 sequence is 13 residues long. Germline-derived CDR1 and CDR2 are LNHDA and SQIVND (reference sequence). V was pared by 6 bases and J by 5 bases, with 11 bases between. The CDR3 DNA is TGTGCCAGTAGCCTCGAGCCTAGAAACACCATATATTTT. It encodes CASSLEPRNTIYF.

The gene calls are TRBV5-5 and TRBJ2-7; TRBD2 agrees at 13 bases. The CDR3 loop spans 16 amino acids. With V trimmed by 2 bases and J by 2 bases, 4 bases remained unmatched. The germline V gene encodes CDR1 SGHKS and CDR2 YYEKEE (reference sequence). CDR3 DNA: TGTGCCAGCAGCTTAACGGGGACTAGCGGGACCTACGAGCAGTACTTC. It codes for CASSLTGTSGTYEQYF.

The rearrangement joins TRBV3-1 (or the pseudogene TRBV3-2) to TRBJ2-7; D possibly corresponds to TRBD1 (6 bases). The CDR3 has 12 residues. CDR1 is LGHDT, CDR2 YNNKEL, per germline (reference sequence). V lost 6 bases and J lost 0, with 6 bases in between. The CDR3 bases are TGTGCCAGCAGGGACAGCTCCTACGAGCAGTACTTC. As protein: CASRDSSYEQYF.

This clone was seen only a few times. This CDR3 is CASDRGGGRHNEQFF. CDR3 DNA sequence: TGTGCCAGCGATAGAGGGGGAGGGAGGCACAATGAGCAGTTCTTC. The gene calls are TRBV7-9 and TRBJ2-1; tentative D call: TRBD2 (7 bases). This CDR3 region has 15 residues. Germline lookup yields CDR1 SEHNR and CDR2 FQNEAQ (reference sequence). V lost 8 bases to trimming and J lost 5 bases, with 19 bases between them.

This clone is a singleton in its sample. The V call is TRBV30, the J call TRBJ1-3, with 7 positions matching TRBD1. Germline CDR1 is GTSNPN and CDR2 is SVGIG (reference sequence). V dropped 3 bases and J dropped 0; count of bases not matched to a gene: 17. The CDR3 is made up of 19 amino acids. This chain's CDR3 is CAWRARPLTGLNSGNTIYF. The CDR3 region has the DNA TGTGCCTGGAGGGCCCGTCCCCTGACAGGGTTAAACTCTGGAAACACCATATATTTT. Together with reference TRBV30 and TRBJ1-3, the CDR3 gives the full variable domain: SQTIHQWPATLVQPVGSPLSLECTVEGTSNPNLYWYRQAAGRGLQLLFYSVGIGQISSEVPQNLSASRPQDRQFILSSKKLLLSDSGFYLCAWRARPLTGLNSGNTIYFGEGSWLTVV.

This clone was seen once. The J gene is TRBJ1-4, the V gene TRBV7-2, with D hard to call. V shed 7 bases and J shed 7 bases, with 16 bases lying between them. CDR3 length: 14 residues. Germline assignment: CDR1 SGHTA and CDR2 FQGNSA. In DNA form, the CDR3 reads TGTGCCAGCACTACGTTCGTCGGAGGTGAAAAACTGTTTTTT. Residues: CASTTFVGGEKLFF. The full variable domain, in which reference TRBV7-2 and TRBJ1-4 provide the parts outside the CDR3, is GAGVSQSPSNKVTEKGKDVELRCDPISGHTALYWYRQSLGQGLEFLIYFQGNSAPDKSGLPSDRFSAERTGGSVSTLTIQRTQQEDSAVYLCASTTFVGGEKLFFGSGTQLSVL.

This clone was seen a single time. V usage is TRBV6-5 and J usage is TRBJ1-2, with D possibly matching TRBD1 (5 bases). The CDR3 length is 14 residues. V lost 4 bases and J 8 bases, leaving 17 bases between the germline ends. Per germline, CDR1 MNHEY and CDR2 SVGAGI. CDR3: CASSWRKGAGGYTF. The CDR3 nucleotides are TGTGCCAGCAGTTGGAGAAAAGGGGCGGGAGGCTACACCTTC.

This chain links TRBV28 with TRBJ2-1; D not resolved. The CDR3 runs to 15 residues. The germline gives CDR1 MDHEN, CDR2 SYDVKM. V was cut by 5 bases and J by 0 bases, with 11 bases left in between. This CDR3 reads CASSPSPSSYNEQFF. The CDR3 bases are TGTGCCAGCAGTCCGTCCCCGAGCTCCTACAATGAGCAGTTCTTC.

This clone has a single count. The chain combines TRBV9 with TRBJ2-5; 9 bases map to TRBD2. Germline-derived CDR1 and CDR2 are SGDLS and YYNGEE. The CDR3 runs to 17 residues. With 0 bases clipped from V and 1 base from J, the junction kept 7 bases outside the gene matches. The CDR3, as DNA: TGTGCCAGCAGCGTAGGTGGTAGCGGGGGCCTCCAAGAGACCCAGTACTTC. Its translation is CASSVGGSGGLQETQYF.

V and J are TRBV7-8 and TRBJ1-1, with a possible D match to TRBD1 (6 bases). The germline V gene has CDR1 SGHVS and CDR2 FQNEAQ. CDR3 size: 14 residues. V was trimmed by 4 bases and J by 3 bases, leaving 12 bases between them. The CDR3 is CASSWGQQDTEAFF. As DNA, the CDR3 is TGTGCCAGCAGCTGGGGACAACAGGACACTGAAGCTTTCTTT. Looking up the rest from reference TRBV7-8 and TRBJ1-1 gives the full variable domain: GAGVSQSPRYKVAKRGQDVALRCDPISGHVSLFWYQQALGQGPEFLTYFQNEAQLDKSGLPSDRFFAERPEGSVSTLKIQRTQQEDSAVYLCASSWGQQDTEAFFGQGTRLTVV.

This clone was picked up a small number of times. This chain uses TRBV19 with TRBJ2-7; a possible D gene is TRBD1 (5 bases). The CDR3 sequence is 16 residues long. Germline values: CDR1 LNHDA, CDR2 SQIVND (reference sequence). The ends were cut back, 6 bases at V and 0 bases at J, with 18 bases in the middle. CDR3 DNA: TGTGCCAGTAGCCCATCCGGGCAGGGCCTCTCCTACGAGCAGTACTTC. Amino acids: CASSPSGQGLSYEQYF.

This chain uses TRBV15 with TRBJ1-5; TRBD1 matches at 8 bases. Germline loops: CDR1 LNHNV, CDR2 YYDKDF (reference sequence). The V and J ends lost 0 bases and 16 bases, in that order; junction bases with no gene match: 8. The CDR3 totals 13 residues. The CDR3 loop reads CATSRDPGQGAHF. DNA of the CDR3: TGTGCCACCAGCAGAGATCCAGGACAGGGAGCTCATTTT.

The chain links TRBV7-6 to TRBJ1-4; tentative D call: TRBD1 (6 bases). Trimming removed 1 base at V and 0 bases at J, with 6 bases between. Germline V gene lookup returns CDR1 SGHVS and CDR2 FNYEAQ. The CDR3 is 15 residues long. The CDR3 sequence: CASSLGTATNEKLFF. The CDR3 DNA is TGTGCCAGCAGCTTAGGGACAGCAACTAATGAAAAACTGTTTTTT.

The J gene is TRBJ1-3, the V gene TRBV18; D gene uncertain. CDR3 length: 14 amino acids. V was pared by 4 bases and J by 0 bases, with 7 bases between. CDR1 is KGHSH and CDR2 is LQKENI in the germline V gene. CDR3 sequence (DNA): TGTGCCAGCTCACGGCGGAACTCTGGAAACACCATATATTTT. Translated: CASSRRNSGNTIYF.

V is TRBV7-2 and J is TRBJ2-5, with TRBD2 matching 10 bases. CDR1 is SGHTA and CDR2 is FQGNSA in the germline V gene. The V gene end was trimmed by 1 base and the J gene end by 5 bases; junction bases not matched to a gene: 7. The CDR3 runs 16 residues. The CDR3 here is CASSLGAGGNFETQYF. The CDR3 coding sequence is TGTGCCAGCAGCTTAGGAGCGGGGGGGAATTTTGAGACCCAGTACTTC. Variable domain in full (rest from reference TRBV7-2 and TRBJ2-5): GAGVSQSPSNKVTEKGKDVELRCDPISGHTALYWYRQSLGQGLEFLIYFQGNSAPDKSGLPSDRFSAERTGGSVSTLTIQRTQQEDSAVYLCASSLGAGGNFETQYFGPGTRLLVL.

This chain links TRBV5-1 with TRBJ2-2; D possibly corresponds to TRBD1 (6 bases). CDR1 is SGHRS and CDR2 is YFSETQ in the germline V gene. CDR3 size: 16 residues. V was cut by 0 bases and J by 4 bases, with 13 bases left in between. CDR3 sequence: CASSLGAGVSTGELFF. CDR3 nucleotide sequence: TGCGCCAGCAGCTTGGGGGCAGGGGTGAGCACCGGGGAGCTGTTTTTT.